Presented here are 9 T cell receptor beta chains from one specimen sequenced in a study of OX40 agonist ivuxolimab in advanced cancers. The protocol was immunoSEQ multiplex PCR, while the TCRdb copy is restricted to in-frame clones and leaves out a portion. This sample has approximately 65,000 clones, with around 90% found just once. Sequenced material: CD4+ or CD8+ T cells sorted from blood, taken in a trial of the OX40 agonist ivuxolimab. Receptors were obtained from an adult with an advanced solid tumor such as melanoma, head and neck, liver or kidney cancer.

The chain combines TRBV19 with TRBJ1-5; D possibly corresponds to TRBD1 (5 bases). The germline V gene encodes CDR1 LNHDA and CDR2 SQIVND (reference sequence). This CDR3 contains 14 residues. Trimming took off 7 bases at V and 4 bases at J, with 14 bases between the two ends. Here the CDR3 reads CASIQPGRNQPQHF. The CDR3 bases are TGTGCCAGTATCCAACCGGGGCGAAATCAGCCCCAGCATTTT. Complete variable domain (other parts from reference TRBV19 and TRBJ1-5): DGGITQSPKYLFRKEGQNVTLSCEQNLNHDAMYWYRQDPGQGLRLIYYSQIVNDFQKGDIAEGYSVSREKKESFPLTVTSAQKNPTAFYLCASIQPGRNQPQHFGDGTRLSIL.

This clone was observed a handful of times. CDR3 amino acids: CASSSSGGTEAFF. The CDR3 DNA reads TGTGCCAGCAGCTCGTCAGGGGGCACTGAAGCTTTCTTT. This sequence joins TRBV5-5 and TRBJ1-1, with TRBD1 identical over 7 bases. This CDR3 region has 13 residues. From germline, CDR1 is SGHKS and CDR2 YYEKEE (reference sequence). V was clipped by 3 bases and J by 4 bases; unmatched bases: 3.

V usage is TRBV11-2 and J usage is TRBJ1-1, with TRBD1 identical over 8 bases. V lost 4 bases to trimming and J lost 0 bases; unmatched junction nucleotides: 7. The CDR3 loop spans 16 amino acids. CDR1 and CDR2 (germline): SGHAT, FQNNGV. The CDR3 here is CASSSGTGVLNTEAFF. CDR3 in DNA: TGTGCCAGCAGCTCCGGGACAGGCGTGTTGAACACTGAAGCTTTCTTT. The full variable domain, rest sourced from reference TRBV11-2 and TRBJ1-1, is EAGVAQSPRYKIIEKRQSVAFWCNPISGHATLYWYQQILGQGPKLLIQFQNNGVVDDSQLPKDRFSAERLKGVDSTLKIQPAKLEDSAVYLCASSSGTGVLNTEAFFGQGTRLTVV.

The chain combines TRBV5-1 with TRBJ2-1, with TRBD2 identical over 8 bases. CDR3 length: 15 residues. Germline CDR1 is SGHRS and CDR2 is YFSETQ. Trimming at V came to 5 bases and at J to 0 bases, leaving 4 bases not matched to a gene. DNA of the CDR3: TGCGCCAGCAGGGTAGCGGGGTCCTCCTACAATGAGCAGTTCTTC. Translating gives CASRVAGSSYNEQFF.

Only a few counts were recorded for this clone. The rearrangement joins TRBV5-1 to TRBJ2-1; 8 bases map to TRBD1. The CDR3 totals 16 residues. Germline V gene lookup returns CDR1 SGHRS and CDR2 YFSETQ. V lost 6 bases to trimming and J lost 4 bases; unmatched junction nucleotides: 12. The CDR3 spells CASNDSPGQVYNEQFF. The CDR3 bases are TGCGCCAGCAACGACAGTCCGGGACAGGTGTACAATGAGCAGTTCTTC.

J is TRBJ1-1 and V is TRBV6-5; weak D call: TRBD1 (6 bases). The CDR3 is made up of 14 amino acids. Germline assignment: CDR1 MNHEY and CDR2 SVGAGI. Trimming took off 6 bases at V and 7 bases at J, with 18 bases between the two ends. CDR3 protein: CASRPQGQLSEAFF. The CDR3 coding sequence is TGTGCCAGCAGGCCACAGGGTCAGTTAAGTGAAGCTTTCTTT.

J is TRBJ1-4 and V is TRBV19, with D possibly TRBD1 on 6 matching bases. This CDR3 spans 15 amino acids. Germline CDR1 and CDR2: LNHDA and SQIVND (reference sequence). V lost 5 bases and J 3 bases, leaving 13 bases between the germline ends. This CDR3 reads CASSLRGAANEKLFF. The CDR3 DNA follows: TGTGCCAGTAGTCTCCGGGGGGCGGCTAATGAAAAACTGTTTTTT.

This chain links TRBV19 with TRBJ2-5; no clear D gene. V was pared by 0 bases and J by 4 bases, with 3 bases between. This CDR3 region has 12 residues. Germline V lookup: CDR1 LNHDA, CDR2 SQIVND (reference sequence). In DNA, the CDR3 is TGTGCCAGTAGTATAGATCGAGAGACCCAGTACTTC. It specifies CASSIDRETQYF.

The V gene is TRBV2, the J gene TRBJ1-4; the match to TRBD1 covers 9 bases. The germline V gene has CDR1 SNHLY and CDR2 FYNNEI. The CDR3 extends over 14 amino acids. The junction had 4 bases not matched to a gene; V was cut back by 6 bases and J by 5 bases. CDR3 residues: CASRMGQGNEKLFF. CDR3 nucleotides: TGTGCCAGCAGGATGGGACAGGGCAATGAAAAACTGTTTTTT.